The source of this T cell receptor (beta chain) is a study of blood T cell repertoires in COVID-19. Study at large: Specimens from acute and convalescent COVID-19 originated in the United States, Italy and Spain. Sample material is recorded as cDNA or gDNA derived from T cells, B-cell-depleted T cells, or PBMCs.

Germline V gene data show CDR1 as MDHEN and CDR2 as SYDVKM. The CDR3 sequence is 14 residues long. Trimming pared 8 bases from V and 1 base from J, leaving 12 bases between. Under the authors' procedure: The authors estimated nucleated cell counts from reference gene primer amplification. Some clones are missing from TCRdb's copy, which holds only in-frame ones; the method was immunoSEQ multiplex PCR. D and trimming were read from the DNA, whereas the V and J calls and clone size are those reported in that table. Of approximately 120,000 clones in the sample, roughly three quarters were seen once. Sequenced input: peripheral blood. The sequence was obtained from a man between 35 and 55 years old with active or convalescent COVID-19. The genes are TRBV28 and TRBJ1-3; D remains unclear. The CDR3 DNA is TGTGCCAGCGAAGGCGGTTTATCTGGAAACACCATATATTTT. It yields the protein CASEGGLSGNTIYF.